Listed here are 19 T cell receptor beta chains from one sample, sequenced in a study of OX40 agonist ivuxolimab in advanced cancers. Repertoires were generated with immunoSEQ multiplex PCR, while TCRdb's copy carries only in-frame clones and drops some. Here the sample spans just over 50,000 clones, 85% to 90% being singletons. Sequenced material: CD4+ or CD8+ T cells sorted from blood, taken in a trial of the OX40 agonist ivuxolimab. The source of these receptors is an adult with an advanced solid tumor such as melanoma, head and neck, liver or kidney cancer.

The chain is built from TRBV5-1 and TRBJ2-1, with D perhaps TRBD1 (6 bases). Trimming took 0 bases from V and 0 from J, leaving 13 bases between them. This CDR3 has 17 amino acids. The germline V gene has CDR1 SGHRS and CDR2 YFSETQ. CDR3 DNA: TGCGCCAGCAGCTTGGCCCCGGGACAAAGCTCCTACAATGAGCAGTTCTTC. Translating gives CASSLAPGQSSYNEQFF.

The chain joins TRBV21-1 to TRBJ2-3; the table's D call, TRBD1, was not checked against the DNA. TRBV21-1 constitutes a pseudogene. The CDR3 loop spans 17 amino acids. CDR3 residues: CASSKGPRGPATDTQYF. The CDR3 DNA sequence: TGTGCCAGCAGCAAAGGGCCTAGGGGCCCAGCGACAGATACGCAGTATTTT.

The chain has TRBV6-5 and TRBJ2-4; D call uncertain. The CDR3 consists of 15 residues. Germline assignment: CDR1 MNHEY and CDR2 SVGAGI. V was pared by 6 bases and J by 0 bases, with 12 bases between. Written as DNA, the CDR3 is TGTGCCAGCAGCCCAAGCCTTTTAGCCAAAAACATTCAGTACTTC. It yields the protein CASSPSLLAKNIQYF.

V usage is TRBV19 and J usage is TRBJ2-3; D gene ambiguous. Germline CDR1 LNHDA, CDR2 SQIVND (reference sequence). The CDR3 totals 15 residues. Trimming shortened V by 3 bases and J by 2 bases, and 12 bases separated the two germline ends. The CDR3 DNA sequence: TGTGCCAGTAGTATGATGGGCGTATACACAGATACGCAGTATTTT. Its translation: CASSMMGVYTDTQYF.

The rearrangement joins TRBV5-1 to TRBJ2-1; possibly TRBD2 for D (5 bases). The germline CDR1 and CDR2 sequences are SGHRS and YFSETQ. This CDR3 is built from 16 residues. The V end lost 4 bases, the J end lost 3 bases, and 17 bases lay between the germline ends. In nucleotides, the CDR3 is TGCGCCAGCAGCCCGCCCTTACCCGGGGTCTACAATGAGCAGTTCTTC. Amino acids: CASSPPLPGVYNEQFF.

Comments on this clone: Mismatch with germline at one junction end may stem from a read error. The genes are TRBV7-3 and TRBJ2-5; 10 nucleotides match TRBD1. Germline V gene sequence: CDR1 SGHTA, CDR2 FQGTGA. CDR3 length: 14 amino acids. CDR3 residues: CASSLTGGQGTQYF. In DNA form, the CDR3 reads TGTGCCAGCAGCCTGACAGGGGGCCAAGGGACCCAGTACTTC. Supplemented by reference TRBV7-3 and TRBJ2-5, the full variable domain reads GAGVSQTPSNKVTEKGKYVELRCDPISGHTALYWYRQSLGQGPEFLIYFQGTGAADDSGLPNDRFFAVRPEGSVSTLKIQRTERGDSAVYLCASSLTGGQGTQYFGPGTRLLVL.

The CDR3 loop is CASSPDLQETQYF. The CDR3 nucleotides are TGTGCCAGCTCACCAGACTTACAAGAGACCCAGTACTTC. This rearrangement joins TRBV18 to TRBJ2-5; no definite D call. The CDR3 sequence is 13 residues long. Germline-derived CDR1 and CDR2 are KGHSH and LQKENI. V was trimmed by 2 bases and J by 2 bases, leaving 6 bases between them.

This chain uses TRBV2 with TRBJ1-1, with D maybe TRBD1 (6 bases). Deletions cut 5 bases from V and 5 bases from J, with 9 bases between. Germline assignment: CDR1 SNHLY and CDR2 FYNNEI. There are 12 residues in the CDR3. Here the CDR3 reads CASSPQGTEAFF. CDR3 DNA: TGTGCCAGCAGTCCCCAGGGGACTGAAGCTTTCTTT.

The rearrangement joins TRBV11-2 to TRBJ2-1, with D perhaps TRBD1 (5 bases). This CDR3 is built from 13 residues. V shed 5 bases and J shed 10 bases, with 15 bases lying between them. CDR1 and CDR2 (germline): SGHAT, FQNNGV. As DNA, the CDR3 is TGTGCCAGCAGCGTAATGACAGCAGGCGAGCAGTTCTTC. Translating it yields CASSVMTAGEQFF.

This chain connects TRBV10-2 to TRBJ1-1; a possible D gene is TRBD1 (6 bases). The CDR3 extends over 13 amino acids. Germline values: CDR1 WSHSY, CDR2 SAAADI. V was trimmed by 8 bases and J by 4 bases, leaving 14 bases between them. In DNA, the CDR3 is TGCGCCAGCCAGGGGCAAACTGGCACTGAAGCTTTCTTT. Translated: CASQGQTGTEAFF.

This clone was recorded a few times. The chain has TRBV28 and TRBJ1-5; D is unresolved. The CDR3 covers 14 residues. V gave up 7 bases and J gave up 5 bases, with 15 bases separating them. Per the germline V gene, CDR1 is MDHEN and CDR2 is SYDVKM. CDR3 nucleotides: TGTGCCAGCATGGTGGGGTCAAGGGATCAGCCCCAGCATTTT. It encodes CASMVGSRDQPQHF. The whole variable domain, remainder taken from reference TRBV28 and TRBJ1-5, is DVKVTQSSRYLVKRTGEKVFLECVQDMDHENMFWYRQDPGLGLRLIYFSYDVKMKEKGDIPEGYSVSREKKERFSLILESASTNQTSMYLCASMVGSRDQPQHFGDGTRLSIL.

The chain employs TRBV6-5 and TRBJ1-1; 7 bases match TRBD1. The trim removed 8 bases at V and 4 bases at J, leaving 7 bases unmatched. Germline V gene data show CDR1 as MNHEY and CDR2 as SVGAGI. CDR3 length equals 13 residues. CDR3 sequence reads: CASRRGLSTEAFF. For the CDR3, the DNA is TGTGCCAGCCGCAGGGGGTTGAGCACTGAAGCTTTCTTT.

The chain has TRBV29-1 and TRBJ2-5; D is uncertain. The J call is uncertain, as TRBJ2-7 better fits the DNA end. This CDR3 has 12 residues. CDR1 is SQVTM and CDR2 is ANQGSEA in the germline V gene. The CDR3 protein is CSIRLVLNEQYF. CDR3 in DNA: TGCAGTATAAGGCTAGTATTAAACGAGCAGTACTTC.

This CDR3 reads CASTRGIEAFF. The DNA for the CDR3 is TGTGCCAGCACCCGAGGGATTGAAGCTTTCTTT. The rearrangement joins TRBV6-5 to TRBJ1-1, with no clear D. V was cut by 7 bases and J by 7 bases, with 10 bases left in between. The CDR3 contains 11 residues. CDR1 is MNHEY and CDR2 is SVGAGI in the germline V gene.

This clone was detected a few times. This chain connects TRBV5-1 to TRBJ1-5; TRBD1 matches at 7 bases. V trimming: 4 bases; J trimming: 0 bases; junction bases outside the gene matches: 4. Germline V gene lookup returns CDR1 SGHRS and CDR2 YFSETQ. The CDR3 extends over 15 amino acids. The DNA for the CDR3 is TGCGCCAGCAGCCCTGGACAGGATAGCAATCAGCCCCAGCATTTT. Translation: CASSPGQDSNQPQHF.

This clone was observed a single time. The V call is TRBV6-5, the J call TRBJ1-1; 9 nucleotides line up with TRBD1. The CDR3 extends over 15 amino acids. CDR1 and CDR2 (germline): MNHEY, SVGAGI. V gave up 2 bases and J gave up 8 bases; unmatched junction bases: 9. The chain's CDR3 is CASSYDDRGDKEAFF. The CDR3 bases are TGTGCCAGCAGTTACGATGACAGGGGGGACAAAGAAGCTTTCTTT.

The chain uses TRBV6-1 and TRBJ1-5; 8 bases align to TRBD1. Germline CDR1 is MNHNS and CDR2 is SASEGT. The CDR3 loop spans 15 amino acids. With 2 bases clipped from V and 5 bases from J, the junction kept 5 bases outside the gene matches. CDR3 residues: CASSEQTGDHQPQHF. In nucleotides, the CDR3 is TGTGCCAGCAGTGAACAGACAGGGGATCATCAGCCCCAGCATTTT.

This clone came up once. The V and J genes are TRBV19 and TRBJ2-1; the match to TRBD2 covers 16 bases. The junction had 7 bases not matched to a gene; V was cut back by 3 bases and J by 8 bases. The length of the CDR3 is 17 residues. Per germline, CDR1 LNHDA and CDR2 SQIVND (reference sequence). The CDR3 DNA follows: TGTGCCAGTAGTATCCTGGGACTAGCGGGAGGGAGGGATGAGCAGTTCTTC. Translation gives CASSILGLAGGRDEQFF.

The chain couples TRBV30 to TRBJ2-1; 11 nucleotides align to TRBD2. J lost 0 bases, V lost 3 bases, and 7 bases had no gene match. The CDR3 has 17 amino acids. The V gene's germline CDR1 is GTSNPN and CDR2 SVGIG (reference sequence). DNA of the CDR3: TGTGCCTGGAGGGGGACTAGCGGATCGAGCTCCTACAATGAGCAGTTCTTC. It translates to CAWRGTSGSSSYNEQFF. Drawing the rest from reference TRBV30 and TRBJ2-1, the complete variable domain is SQTIHQWPATLVQPVGSPLSLECTVEGTSNPNLYWYRQAAGRGLQLLFYSVGIGQISSEVPQNLSASRPQDRQFILSSKKLLLSDSGFYLCAWRGTSGSSSYNEQFFGPGTRLTVL.